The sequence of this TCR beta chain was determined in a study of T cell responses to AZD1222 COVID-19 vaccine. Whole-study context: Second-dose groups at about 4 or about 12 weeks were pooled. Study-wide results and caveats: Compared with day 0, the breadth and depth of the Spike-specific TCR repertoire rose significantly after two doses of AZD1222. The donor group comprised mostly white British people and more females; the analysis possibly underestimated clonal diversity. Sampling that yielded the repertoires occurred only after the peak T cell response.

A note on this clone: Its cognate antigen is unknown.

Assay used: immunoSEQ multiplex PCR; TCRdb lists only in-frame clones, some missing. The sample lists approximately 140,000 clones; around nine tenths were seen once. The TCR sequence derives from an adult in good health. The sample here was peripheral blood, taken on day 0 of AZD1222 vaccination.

CDR3 sequence: CASRDSYNSPLHF. The CDR3 DNA reads as TGTGCCAGCAGAGACTCCTATAATTCACCCCTCCACTTT. The chain has TRBV19 and TRBJ1-6, with D unresolved. There are 13 residues in the CDR3. The germline V gene has CDR1 LNHDA and CDR2 SQIVND (reference sequence). The V end lost 9 bases, the J end lost 0 bases, and 6 bases lay between the germline ends.